This TCR beta chain was retrieved from a study of blood T cell repertoires in COVID-19. About the study: Samples representing acute and convalescent COVID-19 were sourced from the United States, Italy and Spain. T cells, B-cell-depleted T cells, or PBMCs provided the cDNA or gDNA that served as material.

Original processing methods: Quantification of nucleated cells was approximated via reference gene primer amplification. Measured with immunoSEQ multiplex PCR; TCRdb has only the in-frame clones, and not every one. That table furnishes V, J and clone size, whereas the DNA furnished D and trimming. Seen here are a few hundred thousand clones, around 80% observed once, and the top ten hold roughly 1.3%. This CDR3 spans 16 amino acids. Germline V gene data show CDR1 as MNHEY and CDR2 as SMNVEV (reference sequence). V lost 5 bases and J lost 1, with 15 bases in between. The Seattle patients joined while their infection was active and were tracked longitudinally afterward.

The receptor comes from a woman aged 25 to 39 with COVID-19, enrolled during active disease. The specimen was peripheral blood. This chain links TRBV27 with TRBJ2-1; D perhaps matches TRBD2 (6 bases). CDR3 nucleotides: TGTGCCAGCAGTCCCCCCGGGAGTCGTTCCTACAATGAGCAGTTCTTC. Amino acids: CASSPPGSRSYNEQFF.